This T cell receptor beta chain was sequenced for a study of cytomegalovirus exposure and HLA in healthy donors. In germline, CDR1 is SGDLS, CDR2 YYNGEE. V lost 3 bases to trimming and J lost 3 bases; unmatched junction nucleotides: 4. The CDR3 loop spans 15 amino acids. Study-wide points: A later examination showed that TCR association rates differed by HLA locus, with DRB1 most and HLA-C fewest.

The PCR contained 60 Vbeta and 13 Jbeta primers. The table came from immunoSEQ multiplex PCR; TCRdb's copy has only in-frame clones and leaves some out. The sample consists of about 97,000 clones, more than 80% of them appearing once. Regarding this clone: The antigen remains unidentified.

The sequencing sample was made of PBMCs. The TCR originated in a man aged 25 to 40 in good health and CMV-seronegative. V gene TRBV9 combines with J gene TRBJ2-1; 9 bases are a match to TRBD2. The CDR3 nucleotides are TGTGCCAGCAGCGCTTTAGCGGGAGACTACAATGAGCAGTTCTTC. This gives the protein CASSALAGDYNEQFF.